This TCR beta chain was recovered during a study of blood T cell repertoires in COVID-19. Study in general: There were acute and convalescent COVID-19 samples, and they came from the United States, Italy and Spain. In each case, the material was cDNA or gDNA derived from T cells, B-cell-depleted T cells, or PBMCs.

The germline gives CDR1 SGHRS, CDR2 YFSETQ. The CDR3 runs to 17 residues. J lost 4 bases, V lost 4 bases, and 14 bases had no gene match. Original analysis: Cell counts per sample came from amplifying reference gene primers. Generated by immunoSEQ multiplex PCR, the TCRdb table keeps only in-frame clones and is missing some. Clone size and the V and J calls come from that table; the DNA yielded D and trimming. The sample lists around 160,000 clones, around nine tenths occurring once. Seattle's enrolled individuals joined amid active infection and were then monitored longitudinally. The origin of this receptor is a woman aged 70 to 79 with COVID-19, enrolled during active disease. The chain is built from TRBV5-1 and TRBJ2-3; 8 bases are shared with TRBD1. The sample taken for sequencing was peripheral blood. The CDR3 DNA is TGCGCCAGCAGCATCACCCCTATACAGGGGGTATCAGATACGCAGTATTTT. Its protein is CASSITPIQGVSDTQYF.